This entry describes one T cell receptor beta chain. This clonotype was observed a few times. This receptor's antigen is unknown. No base quality information exists; no much larger clone differs at one position. Interpreted using the paper, the treatment or condition label stands for: in vitro stimulation with specific CMV peptide epitopes to enrich CMV-specific T cells. The CDR3 has 13 amino acids, counting the end cysteine and phenylalanine. The sequence is cut down to CDR3 DNA, 39 bases in frame from base 1. The germline ends are 14 bases apart after V is trimmed by 5 bases and J by 9 bases. The germline V gene (reference sequence) sets CDR1 to SEHNR and CDR2 to FQNEAQ. The data stem from a study of T cell repertoires in cytomegalovirus infection (dated by TCRdb to between 2018 and 2021). For the wider study: Alongside well-studied HLA-B-restricted epitopes, the peptide stimulations were aimed at recently identified HLA-C-restricted CMV epitopes, whose presentation resists viral immunomodulation. The HLA type of each donor mattered for the analysis, because public TCR beta signatures pointed to carriage of CMV infection along with the matching HLA type.

What the study reported, not specific to this receptor: The ex vivo response was dominated by HLA-C-restricted CMV-specific TCR beta clonotypes, which also provided the single most frequent clonotype in two of eight donors. In both this cohort and an independent approximately 370-donor cohort, the cumulative frequency of public TCR beta family members distinguished carriers of CMV infection plus the relevant HLA type.

Sequencing instrument: Illumina HiSeq 1500. TCRdb handled the public reads itself, with Q25 trimming in fastp and clone calling in MiXCR, and kept productive beta chains. Identical CDR3 protein sequences are pooled into one entry, listed with their most common genes and DNA. Within this sample are some 560,000 distinct CDR3 sequences, with almost 40% of them counted one time only. The top ten clones comprise about half of the sample. The chain was built from TRBV7-9 and TRBJ2-1; matching of 6 bases hints at TRBD2 as the D gene. Sequenced here: cultured PBMCs, sampled from culture after CMV antigen stimulation. This clonotype was sampled from a human donor in good health (CMV status not recorded). Some clones in this sample may be carry-over from other donors' samples. Here the CDR3 is given as CASSPGGVGEQFF. The DNA is TGTGCCAGCAGCCCAGGCGGGGTGGGTGAGCAGTTCTTC.